The sequence of this T cell receptor beta chain was determined in a study of blood T cell repertoires in COVID-19. Overall study: Samples of COVID-19 (acute and convalescent) were obtained from the United States, Italy and Spain.

Trimming left V 3 bases short and J 2 bases short, with 8 bases between. The length of the CDR3 is 14 residues. In germline, CDR1 is SEHNR, CDR2 FQNEAQ (reference sequence). As originally analysed: Reference gene primer amplification gave nucleated cell count estimates. Assay used: immunoSEQ multiplex PCR; TCRdb lists only in-frame clones, some missing. The V and J calls and clone size were taken over from that table, and D and trimming were inferred from the DNA. The sample carries about 110,000 clones, 88% recorded once. V gene TRBV7-9 combines with J gene TRBJ1-5, with D uncertain. The receptor's source is a woman aged 50 to 65 with acute or convalescent COVID-19. Material for sequencing was peripheral blood. The CDR3 sequence is CASSLGVGNQPQHF. The CDR3 nucleotides are TGTGCCAGCAGCTTGGGCGTTGGCAATCAGCCCCAGCATTTT. The full variable domain, rest sourced from reference TRBV7-9 and TRBJ1-5, is DTGVSQNPRHKITKRGQNVTFRCDPISEHNRLYWYRQTLGQGPEFLTYFQNEAQLEKSRLLSDRFSAERPKGSFSTLEIQRTEQGDSAMYLCASSLGVGNQPQHFGDGTRLSIL.